The 21 T cell receptor beta chains presented below share a single source sample, sequenced in a study of blood T cell repertoires in COVID-19 (dated by TCRdb to 2019 to 2021). Library construction relied on the immunoSEQ multiplex PCR assay. Held by TCRdb, this immuneACCESS table contains in-frame sequences only and omits some clones. Under half of the omission traces to an unresolved V gene where checked; the cause of the rest is unknown. The sample table contains roughly 300,000 clones; only one count was recorded for 85% of them. The ten most abundant clones make up about an eighth of the sample. Sequencing was carried out using peripheral blood. These receptors all stem from a human donor in a cohort sampled during active COVID-19.

The chain is built from TRBV18 and TRBJ1-3; no clear D gene. There are 13 residues in the CDR3. Germline V gene sequence: CDR1 KGHSH, CDR2 LQKENI. Trimming took 6 bases from V and 6 from J, leaving 12 bases between them. Written as DNA, the CDR3 is TGTGCCAGCTCCCCCCCCAGCGAAAACACCATATATTTT. Protein: CASSPPSENTIYF.

This chain connects TRBV10-3 to TRBJ2-3; D is possibly TRBD1 (6 bases). Germline V gives CDR1 ENHRY, CDR2 SYGVKD. The V end was cut by 4 bases, the J end by 2 bases, with 13 bases between. The CDR3 extends over 15 amino acids. The CDR3 DNA is TGTGCCATCAGTGGACAACGGGACAACACAGATACGCAGTATTTT. This codes for CAISGQRDNTDTQYF.

The chain recombines TRBV5-1 with TRBJ2-5, with 7 bases lining up with TRBD2. The germline CDR1 and CDR2 sequences are SGHRS and YFSETQ. CDR3 length: 17 residues. V lost 0 bases and J lost 0; bases outside the gene matches: 8. The CDR3 DNA sequence: TGCGCCAGCAGCTTGGGGACTAGTGTAATCTACCAAGAGACCCAGTACTTC. Protein sequence: CASSLGTSVIYQETQYF.

In the case of this clone: Different DNA sequences within this sample yield the same CDR3. This sequence joins TRBV12-3 or TRBV12-4 and TRBJ1-5, with D uncertain. Trimming cost V 7 bases and J 0 bases, with 7 bases left between them. CDR3 length: 13 amino acids. The CDR3 region is CASTRDSNQPQHF. Here the CDR3 DNA reads TGTGCCAGCACCCGGGATAGCAATCAGCCCCAGCATTTT.

This clone has ten or more counts. The chain uses TRBV28 and TRBJ1-1; D not resolved. Trimming stripped 7 bases from V and 0 bases from J, with 6 bases between. From germline, CDR1 is MDHEN and CDR2 SYDVKM. The CDR3 covers 12 residues. The CDR3, as DNA: TGTGCCAGCAAGAGCATGAACACTGAAGCTTTCTTT. Residues: CASKSMNTEAFF.

This chain joins TRBV2 and TRBJ2-7, with unresolved D. Germline V CDR1 and CDR2: SNHLY, FYNNEI. The V and J ends lost 7 bases and 6 bases respectively, with 16 bases between them. This CDR3 is 13 amino acids long. DNA of the CDR3: TGTGCCAGCACCGGTGAATTTATTAGCGAGCAGTACTTC. It specifies CASTGEFISEQYF. Looking up the rest from reference TRBV2 and TRBJ2-7 gives the full variable domain: EPEVTQTPSHQVTQMGQEVILRCVPISNHLYFYWYRQILGQKVEFLVSFYNNEISEKSEIFDDQFSVERPDGSNFTLKIRSTKLEDSAMYFCASTGEFISEQYFGPGTRLTVT.

DNA of the CDR3: TGTGCCAGCTTATGTGGGGGCGGCTACACCTTC. It is translated as CASLCGGGYTF. The gene calls are TRBV6-8 and TRBJ1-2; the D gene is possibly TRBD1 (6 bases). The CDR3 extends over 11 amino acids. The germline V gene encodes CDR1 MNHGY and CDR2 SAAAGT. The V end lost 8 bases, the J end lost 8 bases, and 12 bases lay between the germline ends.

V usage is TRBV5-1 and J usage is TRBJ2-1; 8 bases map to TRBD1. Germline-derived CDR1 and CDR2 are SGHRS and YFSETQ. Trimming at V came to 4 bases and at J to 4 bases, leaving 4 bases not matched to a gene. There are 14 residues in the CDR3. The CDR3: CASSLGQEYNEQFF. The CDR3 DNA sequence: TGCGCCAGCAGCCTGGGACAGGAGTACAATGAGCAGTTCTTC.

The chain links TRBV5-1 to TRBJ1-5; D is perhaps TRBD1 (5 bases). V lost 4 bases, J lost 0 bases, and 11 bases lay in between. Germline V gene lookup returns CDR1 SGHRS and CDR2 YFSETQ. The CDR3 length is 15 residues. CDR3 in DNA: TGCGCCAGCAGCCCCACAGGTTATAGCAATCAGCCCCAGCATTTT. It codes for CASSPTGYSNQPQHF. The complete variable domain, with remaining parts taken from reference TRBV5-1 and TRBJ1-5, reads KAGVTQTPRYLIKTRGQQVTLSCSPISGHRSVSWYQQTPGQGLQFLFEYFSETQRNKGNFPGRFSGRQFSNSRSEMNVSTLELGDSALYLCASSPTGYSNQPQHFGDGTRLSIL.

A remark on this clone: Other DNA sequences in the sample encode the same CDR3. The genes are TRBV3-1 (or the pseudogene TRBV3-2) and TRBJ2-7; D perhaps matches TRBD2 (6 bases). Trimming pared 4 bases from V and 3 bases from J, leaving 10 bases between. CDR1 and CDR2 (germline): LGHDT, YNNKEL (reference sequence). This CDR3 has 13 residues. CDR3 residues: CASSPLSGYEQYF. The CDR3 DNA reads as TGTGCCAGCAGCCCCCTTAGCGGCTACGAGCAGTACTTC.

The rearrangement uses TRBV19 and TRBJ2-4; D is possibly TRBD2 (6 bases). From germline, CDR1 is LNHDA and CDR2 SQIVND (reference sequence). The CDR3 has 14 amino acids. V was trimmed by 6 bases and J by 5 bases, leaving 14 bases between them. The CDR3 sequence is CASSGGGSQNIQYF. The CDR3 DNA sequence: TGTGCCAGTAGCGGGGGTGGTAGTCAAAACATTCAGTACTTC. Full variable domain (missing parts from reference TRBV19 and TRBJ2-4): DGGITQSPKYLFRKEGQNVTLSCEQNLNHDAMYWYRQDPGQGLRLIYYSQIVNDFQKGDIAEGYSVSREKKESFPLTVTSAQKNPTAFYLCASSGGGSQNIQYFGAGTRLSVL.

The V call is TRBV7-9, the J call TRBJ2-3, with 8 bases that match TRBD2. V was pared by 5 bases and J by 0 bases, with 7 bases of the junction left unmatched. Germline V gene data show CDR1 as SEHNR and CDR2 as FQNEAQ (reference sequence). CDR3 size: 16 residues. In DNA, the CDR3 is TGTGCCAGCAGCCCACTACTAGCGGCTAGCACAGATACGCAGTATTTT. Translating it yields CASSPLLAASTDTQYF.

This rearrangement joins TRBV6-5 to TRBJ2-1, with a weak D call TRBD1 (6 bases). CDR3 length: 12 amino acids. V was trimmed by 5 bases and J by 8 bases, leaving 10 bases between them. In germline, CDR1 is MNHEY, CDR2 SVGAGI. As DNA, the CDR3 is TGTGCCAGCAGTACCAGGGGAGATGAGCAGTTCTTC. Encoded protein: CASSTRGDEQFF.

The table lists this clone with a few counts. The V and J genes are TRBV3-1 (or the pseudogene TRBV3-2) and TRBJ1-1; D might be TRBD1 (5 bases). Trimming left V 1 base short and J 5 bases short, with 8 bases between. Germline-derived CDR1 and CDR2 are LGHDT and YNNKEL (reference sequence). The CDR3 totals 13 residues. The CDR3 loop reads CASSQVRGTEAFF. The CDR3 nucleotides read TGTGCCAGCAGCCAAGTTCGGGGGACTGAAGCTTTCTTT.

This sequence joins TRBV9 and TRBJ1-1; 7 bases map to TRBD1. Germline V lookup: CDR1 SGDLS, CDR2 YYNGEE. The CDR3 extends over 15 amino acids. V dropped 4 bases and J dropped 4; count of bases not matched to a gene: 10. Written as DNA, the CDR3 is TGTGCCAGCAGCCCAGGGGTGACAGGGTCCACTGAAGCTTTCTTT. It encodes CASSPGVTGSTEAFF.

The chain is built from TRBV12-3 or TRBV12-4 and TRBJ1-1, with D unclear. The CDR3 is made up of 13 amino acids. V was shortened by 6 bases and J by 11 bases, with 19 bases between the two germline ends. DNA of the CDR3: TGTGCCAGCAGGCTCGACCTCTCAGGACTGGCTTTCTTT. It translates to CASRLDLSGLAFF.

The genes are TRBV10-1 and TRBJ2-1, with 11 bases aligning to TRBD2. V was clipped by 4 bases and J by 12 bases; unmatched bases: 8. Germline lookup yields CDR1 WNHNN and CDR2 SYGVQD (reference sequence). This CDR3 comprises 14 residues. The CDR3 DNA is TGCGCCAGCAGTGGGGGACTAGCGGCGTTAGGGCAGTTCTTC. It encodes CASSGGLAALGQFF.

The chain links TRBV14 to TRBJ2-6, with D possibly TRBD2 on 5 matching bases. The CDR3 loop spans 21 amino acids. V lost 3 bases and J 0 bases, leaving 24 bases between the germline ends. Germline loops: CDR1 SGHDN, CDR2 FVKESK. CDR3 sequence: CASSHQWVYVRETSGANVLTF. In nucleotides, the CDR3 is TGTGCCAGCAGCCATCAGTGGGTTTACGTTCGGGAAACCTCTGGGGCCAACGTCCTGACTTTC.

The CDR3 here is CASSYYDRAREKLFF. CDR3 in DNA: TGTGCCAGCAGTTATTACGACAGGGCAAGGGAAAAACTGTTTTTT. The rearrangement links TRBV6-6 to TRBJ1-4, with 7 nucleotides matching TRBD1. The CDR3 totals 15 residues. Per the germline V gene, CDR1 is MNHNY and CDR2 is SVGAGI (reference sequence). The V gene end was trimmed by 3 bases and the J gene end by 8 bases; junction bases not matched to a gene: 9.

In its sample, this clone was seen once. Distinct nucleotide sequences in the sample also encode this CDR3. The chain combines TRBV5-1 with TRBJ2-7; 7 positions agree with TRBD1. The CDR3 has 13 residues. CDR1 and CDR2 from the germline V gene are SGHRS and YFSETQ. V dropped 3 bases and J dropped 3; count of bases not matched to a gene: 3. The CDR3 nucleotides read TGCGCCAGCAGCTCCGGACAGGTCTACGAGCAGTACTTC. Its translation: CASSSGQVYEQYF.

The genes are TRBV18 and TRBJ1-6, with D hard to call. The CDR3 loop spans 17 amino acids. V lost 5 bases, J lost 0 bases, and 14 bases lay in between. Germline V gene lookup returns CDR1 KGHSH and CDR2 LQKENI. CDR3 protein: CASSSRLPSSYNSPLHF. The CDR3 nucleotides read TGTGCCAGCTCATCCAGACTGCCGAGCTCCTATAATTCACCCCTCCACTTT. Drawing the rest from reference TRBV18 and TRBJ1-6, the complete variable domain is NAGVMQNPRHLVRRRGQEARLRCSPMKGHSHVYWYRQLPEEGLKFMVYLQKENIIDESGMPKERFSAEFPKEGPSILRIQQVVRGDSAAYFCASSSRLPSSYNSPLHFGNGTRLTVT.